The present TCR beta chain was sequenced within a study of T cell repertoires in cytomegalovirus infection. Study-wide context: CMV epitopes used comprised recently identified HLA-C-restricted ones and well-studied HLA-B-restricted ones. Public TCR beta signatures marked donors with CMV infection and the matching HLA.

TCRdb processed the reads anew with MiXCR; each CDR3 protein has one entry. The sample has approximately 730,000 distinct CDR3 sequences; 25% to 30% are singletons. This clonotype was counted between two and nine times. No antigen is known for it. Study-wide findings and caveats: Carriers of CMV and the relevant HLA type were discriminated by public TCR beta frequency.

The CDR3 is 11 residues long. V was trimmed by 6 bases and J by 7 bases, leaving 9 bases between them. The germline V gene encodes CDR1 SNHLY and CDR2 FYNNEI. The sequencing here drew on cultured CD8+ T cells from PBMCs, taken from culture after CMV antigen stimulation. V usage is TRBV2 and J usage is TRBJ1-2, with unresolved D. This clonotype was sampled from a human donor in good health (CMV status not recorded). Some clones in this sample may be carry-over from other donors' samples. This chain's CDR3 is CASRGSPGYTF. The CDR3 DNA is TGTGCCAGCAGGGGGTCGCCTGGCTACACCTTC.